Detailed here is one T cell receptor beta chain. This record belongs to a study of blood T cell repertoires in COVID-19. Overall study: Acute and convalescent COVID-19 samples came from the United States, Italy and Spain. Sources were T cells, B-cell-depleted T cells, or PBMCs; the material itself was cDNA or gDNA.

Assay used: immunoSEQ multiplex PCR; TCRdb lists only in-frame clones, some missing. There are approximately 250,000 clones in the sample; 85% to 90% occur only once, and 3.6% lies in the top ten. This CDR3 is built from 15 residues. The V end lost 0 bases, the J end lost 0 bases, and 7 bases lay between the germline ends. Germline CDR1 is SGHNT and CDR2 is YYREEE (reference sequence). The sequencing input was peripheral blood. The chain is built from TRBV5-4 and TRBJ2-1; possibly TRBD2 for D (6 bases). The sequence was collected from a young man with active or convalescent COVID-19. The CDR3 sequence is CASSLDSGSYNEQFF. CDR3 DNA: TGTGCCAGCAGCTTGGATAGCGGCTCCTACAATGAGCAGTTCTTC.